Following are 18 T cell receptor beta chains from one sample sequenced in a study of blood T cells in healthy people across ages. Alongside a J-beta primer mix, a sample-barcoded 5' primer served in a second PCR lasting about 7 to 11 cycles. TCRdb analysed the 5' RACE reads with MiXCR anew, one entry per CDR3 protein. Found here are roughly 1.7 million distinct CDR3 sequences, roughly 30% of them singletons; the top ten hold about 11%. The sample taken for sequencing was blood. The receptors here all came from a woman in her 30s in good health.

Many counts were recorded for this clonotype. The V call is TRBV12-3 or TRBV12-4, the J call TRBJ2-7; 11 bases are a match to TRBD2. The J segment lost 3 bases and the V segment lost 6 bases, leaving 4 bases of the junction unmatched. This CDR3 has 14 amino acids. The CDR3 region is CASSMGLADYEQYF. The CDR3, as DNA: TGTGCCAGCAGCATGGGACTAGCGGACTACGAGCAGTACTTC.

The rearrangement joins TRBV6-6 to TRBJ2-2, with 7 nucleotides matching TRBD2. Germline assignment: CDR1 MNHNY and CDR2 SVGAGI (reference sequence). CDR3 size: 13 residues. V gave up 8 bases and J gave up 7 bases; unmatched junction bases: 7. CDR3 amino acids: CASGIAGNGELFF. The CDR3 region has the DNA TGTGCCAGCGGAATAGCGGGCAACGGGGAGCTGTTTTTT.

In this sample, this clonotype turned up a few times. The CDR3 DNA is TGTGCCAGCACCGACGACAGGGAGTGGGTCACCGGGGAGCTGTTTTTT. This gives the protein CASTDDREWVTGELFF. The V and J genes are TRBV6-2 or TRBV6-3 and TRBJ2-2, with 7 bases matching TRBD1. The CDR3 spans 16 residues. J lost 4 bases, V lost 7 bases, and 12 bases had no gene match. CDR1 is MNHEY and CDR2 is SVGEGT in the germline V gene.

The CDR3 reads CASSFTRGEAFF. CDR3 sequence (DNA): TGTGCCAGCAGTTTCACTAGGGGAGAAGCTTTCTTT. The chain links TRBV27 to TRBJ1-1, with a possible D match to TRBD1 (5 bases). V shed 3 bases and J shed 8 bases, with 10 bases lying between them. CDR1 and CDR2 from the germline V gene are MNHEY and SMNVEV (reference sequence). This CDR3 is built from 12 residues.

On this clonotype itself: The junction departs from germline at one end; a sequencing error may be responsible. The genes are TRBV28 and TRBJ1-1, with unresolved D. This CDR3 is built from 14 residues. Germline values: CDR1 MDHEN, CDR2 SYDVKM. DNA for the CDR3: TGTGCCGGCAGTTTGAGGTCAAAGAACACTGAAGCTTTCTTT. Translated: CAGSLRSKNTEAFF.

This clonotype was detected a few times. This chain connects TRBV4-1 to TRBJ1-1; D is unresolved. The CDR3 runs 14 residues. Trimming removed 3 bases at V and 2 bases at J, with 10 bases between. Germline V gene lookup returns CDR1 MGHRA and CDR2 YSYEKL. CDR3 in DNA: TGCGCCAGCAGCCACCTGGAGGTAAACACTGAAGCTTTCTTT. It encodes CASSHLEVNTEAFF.

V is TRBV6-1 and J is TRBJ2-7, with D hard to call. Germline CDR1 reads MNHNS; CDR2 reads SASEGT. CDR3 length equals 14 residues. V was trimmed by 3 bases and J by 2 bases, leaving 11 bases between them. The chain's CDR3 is CASSEIGRAYEQYF. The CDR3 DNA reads TGTGCCAGCAGTGAGATTGGAAGGGCCTACGAGCAGTACTTC.

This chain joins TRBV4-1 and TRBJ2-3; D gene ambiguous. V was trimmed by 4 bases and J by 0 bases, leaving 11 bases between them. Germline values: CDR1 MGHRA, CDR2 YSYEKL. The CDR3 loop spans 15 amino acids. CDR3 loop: CASSPGGVSTDTQYF. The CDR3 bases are TGCGCCAGCAGCCCGGGCGGCGTAAGCACAGATACGCAGTATTTT.

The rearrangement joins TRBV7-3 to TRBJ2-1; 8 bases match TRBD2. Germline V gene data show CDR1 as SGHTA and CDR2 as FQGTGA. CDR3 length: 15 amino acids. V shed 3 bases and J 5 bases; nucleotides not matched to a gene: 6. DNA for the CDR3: TGTGCCAGCAGCTTGGAAGCGGGAGCCCACAATGAGCAGTTCTTC. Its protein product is CASSLEAGAHNEQFF.

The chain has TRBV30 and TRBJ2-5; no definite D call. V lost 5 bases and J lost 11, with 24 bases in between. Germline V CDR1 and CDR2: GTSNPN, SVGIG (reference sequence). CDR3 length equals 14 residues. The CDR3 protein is CAWCGSKENRKQYF. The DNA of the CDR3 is TGTGCCTGGTGCGGAAGCAAGGAAAACCGTAAGCAGTACTTC.

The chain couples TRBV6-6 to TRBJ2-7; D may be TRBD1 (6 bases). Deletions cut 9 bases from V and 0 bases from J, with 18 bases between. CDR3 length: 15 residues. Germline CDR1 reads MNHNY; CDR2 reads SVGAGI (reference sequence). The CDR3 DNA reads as TGTGCCAGTAGCCCCAGGGACAAGGGCTCCTACGAGCAGTACTTC. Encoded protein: CASSPRDKGSYEQYF.

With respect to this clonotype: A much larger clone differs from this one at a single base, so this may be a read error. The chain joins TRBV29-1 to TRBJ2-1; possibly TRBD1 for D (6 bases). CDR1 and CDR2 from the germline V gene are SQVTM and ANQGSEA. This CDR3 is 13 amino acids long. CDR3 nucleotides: TGCAGAGTAGAAGGACAGTACAGCGATGCGCAGTTCTTC. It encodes CRVEGQYSDAQFF.

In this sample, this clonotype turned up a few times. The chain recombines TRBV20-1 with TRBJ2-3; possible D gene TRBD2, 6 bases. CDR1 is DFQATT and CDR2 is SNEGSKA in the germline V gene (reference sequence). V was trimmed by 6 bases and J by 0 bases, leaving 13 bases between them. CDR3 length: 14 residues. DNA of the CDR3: TGCAGTGCGGGCGGGACTGCTAGCACAGATACGCAGTATTTT. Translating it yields CSAGGTASTDTQYF.

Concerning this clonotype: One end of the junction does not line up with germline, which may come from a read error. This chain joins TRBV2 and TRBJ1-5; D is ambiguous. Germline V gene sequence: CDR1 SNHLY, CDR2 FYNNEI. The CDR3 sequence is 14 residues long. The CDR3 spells CASGDSSSNQPQHF. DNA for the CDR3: TGTGCCAGCGGTGACTCTAGTAGCAATCAGCCCCAGCATTTT.

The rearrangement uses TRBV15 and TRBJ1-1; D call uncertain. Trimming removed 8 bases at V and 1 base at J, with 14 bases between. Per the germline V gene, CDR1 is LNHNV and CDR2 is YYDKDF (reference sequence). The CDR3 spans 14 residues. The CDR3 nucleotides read TGTGCCACCCTTCAACCGGGGTCGAACACTGAAGCTTTCTTT. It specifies CATLQPGSNTEAFF.

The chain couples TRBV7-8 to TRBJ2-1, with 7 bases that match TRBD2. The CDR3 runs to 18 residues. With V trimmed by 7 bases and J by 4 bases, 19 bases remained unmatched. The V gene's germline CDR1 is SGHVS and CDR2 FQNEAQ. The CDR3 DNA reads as TGTGCCAGCACCCTTTTGATATACCCGGAGCGGGAATACAATGAGCAGTTCTTC. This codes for CASTLLIYPEREYNEQFF.

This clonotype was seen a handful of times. CDR3 region: CASAPGGARAEAFF. DNA of the CDR3: TGTGCCAGCGCCCCGGGGGGGGCGAGGGCTGAAGCTTTCTTT. This rearrangement joins TRBV25-1 to TRBJ1-1, with D maybe TRBD1 (6 bases). CDR1 is MGHDK and CDR2 is SYGVNS in the germline V gene. Between the trimmed V and J ends, which lost 8 bases and 6 bases, there was a span of 19 bases. This CDR3 is built from 14 residues.

The chain's CDR3 is CASSSTRGSSYNSPLHF. CDR3 in DNA: TGTGCCAGCAGTTCAACCCGCGGGAGCTCCTATAATTCACCCCTCCACTTT. The chain combines TRBV27 with TRBJ1-6, with unresolved D. CDR1 is MNHEY and CDR2 is SMNVEV in the germline V gene (reference sequence). The CDR3 is 17 residues long. V was trimmed by 4 bases and J by 0 bases, leaving 13 bases between them.